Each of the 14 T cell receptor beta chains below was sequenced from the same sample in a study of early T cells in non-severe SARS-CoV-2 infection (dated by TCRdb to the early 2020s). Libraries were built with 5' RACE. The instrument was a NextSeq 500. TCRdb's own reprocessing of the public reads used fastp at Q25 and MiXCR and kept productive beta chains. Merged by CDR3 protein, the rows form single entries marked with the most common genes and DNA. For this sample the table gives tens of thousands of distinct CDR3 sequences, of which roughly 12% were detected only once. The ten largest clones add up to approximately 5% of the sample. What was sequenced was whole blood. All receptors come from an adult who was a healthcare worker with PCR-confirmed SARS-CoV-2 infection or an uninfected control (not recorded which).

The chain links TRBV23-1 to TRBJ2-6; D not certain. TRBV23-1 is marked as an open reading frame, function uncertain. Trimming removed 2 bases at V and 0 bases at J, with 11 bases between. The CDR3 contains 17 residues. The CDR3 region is CASSQTYNSSGANVLTF. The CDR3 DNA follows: TGCGCCAGCAGTCAAACCTATAACAGCTCTGGGGCCAACGTCCTGACTTTC.

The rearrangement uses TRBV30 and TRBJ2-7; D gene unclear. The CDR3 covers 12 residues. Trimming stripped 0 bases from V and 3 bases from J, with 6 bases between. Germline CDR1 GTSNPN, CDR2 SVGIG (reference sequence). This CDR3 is CAWSVHSYEQYF. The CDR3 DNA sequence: TGTGCCTGGAGTGTACACAGCTACGAGCAGTACTTC.

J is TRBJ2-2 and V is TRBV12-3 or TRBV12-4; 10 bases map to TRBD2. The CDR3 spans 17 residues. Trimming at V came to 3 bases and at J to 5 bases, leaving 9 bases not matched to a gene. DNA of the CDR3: TGTGCCAGCAGTTTTAGGCTAGCGGGAGAGTGGACCGGGGAGCTGTTTTTT. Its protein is CASSFRLAGEWTGELFF.

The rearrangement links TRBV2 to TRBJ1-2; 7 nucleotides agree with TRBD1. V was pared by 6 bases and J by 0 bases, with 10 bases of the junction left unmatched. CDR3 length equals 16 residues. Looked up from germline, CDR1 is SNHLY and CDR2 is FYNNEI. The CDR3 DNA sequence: TGTGCCAGCAGGGGGAACAGGGGAAACTCTAACTATGGCTACACCTTC. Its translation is CASRGNRGNSNYGYTF.

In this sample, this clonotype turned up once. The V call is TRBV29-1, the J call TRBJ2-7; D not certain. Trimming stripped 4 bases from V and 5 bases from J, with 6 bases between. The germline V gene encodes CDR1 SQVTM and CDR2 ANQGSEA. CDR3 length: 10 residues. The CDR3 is CSVVGDEQYF. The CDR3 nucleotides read TGCAGCGTTGTTGGGGACGAGCAGTACTTC.

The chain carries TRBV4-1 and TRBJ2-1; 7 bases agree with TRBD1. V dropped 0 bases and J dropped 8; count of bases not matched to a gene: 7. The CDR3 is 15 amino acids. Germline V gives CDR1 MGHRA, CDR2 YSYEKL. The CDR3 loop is CASSQEGAGGHEQFF. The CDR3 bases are TGCGCCAGCAGCCAAGAGGGGGCAGGGGGTCATGAGCAGTTCTTC.

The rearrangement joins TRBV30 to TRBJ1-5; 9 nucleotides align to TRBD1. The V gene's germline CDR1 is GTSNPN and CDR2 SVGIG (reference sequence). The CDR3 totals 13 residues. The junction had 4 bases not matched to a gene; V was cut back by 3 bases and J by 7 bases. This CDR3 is CAWSGTGNQPQHF. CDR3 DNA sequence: TGTGCCTGGAGCGGGACAGGGAACCAGCCCCAGCATTTT.

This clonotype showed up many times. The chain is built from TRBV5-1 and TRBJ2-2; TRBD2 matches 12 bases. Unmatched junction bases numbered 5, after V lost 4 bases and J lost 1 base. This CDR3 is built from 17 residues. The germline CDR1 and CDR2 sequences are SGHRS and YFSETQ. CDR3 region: CASSRPGLAGNTGELFF. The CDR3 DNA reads TGCGCCAGCAGCCGCCCGGGACTAGCGGGGAACACCGGGGAGCTGTTTTTT. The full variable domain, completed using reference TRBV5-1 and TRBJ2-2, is KAGVTQTPRYLIKTRGQQVTLSCSPISGHRSVSWYQQTPGQGLQFLFEYFSETQRNKGNFPGRFSGRQFSNSRSEMNVSTLELGDSALYLCASSRPGLAGNTGELFFGEGSRLTVL.

The CDR3, as DNA: TGCGCCAGCAACAGGGGCTCTGGGGCCAACGTCCTGACTTTC. Protein product: CASNRGSGANVLTF. This chain uses TRBV10-2 with TRBJ2-6, with TRBD1 matching over 7 bases. Trimming cost V 7 bases and J 0 bases; bases outside gene matches: 0. Per germline, CDR1 WSHSY and CDR2 SAAADI. The CDR3 consists of 14 residues.

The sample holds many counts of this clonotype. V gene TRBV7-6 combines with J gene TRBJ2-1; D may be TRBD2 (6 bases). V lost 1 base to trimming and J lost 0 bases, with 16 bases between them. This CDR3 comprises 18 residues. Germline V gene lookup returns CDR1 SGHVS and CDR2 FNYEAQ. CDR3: CASSLGSTGESSYNEQFF. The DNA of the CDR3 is TGTGCCAGCAGCTTAGGTAGTACGGGGGAAAGCTCCTACAATGAGCAGTTCTTC. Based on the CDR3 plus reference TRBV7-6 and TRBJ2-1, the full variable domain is GAGVSQSPRYKVTKRGQDVALRCDPISGHVSLYWYRQALGQGPEFLTYFNYEAQQDKSGLPNDRFSAERPEGSISTLTIQRTEQRDSAMYRCASSLGSTGESSYNEQFFGPGTRLTVL.

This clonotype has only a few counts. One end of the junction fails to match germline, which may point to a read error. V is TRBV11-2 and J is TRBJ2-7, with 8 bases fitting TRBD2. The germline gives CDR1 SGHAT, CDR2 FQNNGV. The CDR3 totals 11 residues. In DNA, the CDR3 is TGTGCCAGCAGCTCGGGACTAGTAACCCTCTTC. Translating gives CASSSGLVTLF.

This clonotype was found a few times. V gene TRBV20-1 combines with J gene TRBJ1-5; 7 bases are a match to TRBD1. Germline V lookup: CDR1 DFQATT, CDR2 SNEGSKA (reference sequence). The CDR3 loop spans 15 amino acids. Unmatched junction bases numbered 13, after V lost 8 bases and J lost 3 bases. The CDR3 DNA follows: TGCAGTTTGCTAGGGGGCCTGGGGTCCAATCAGCCCCAGCATTTT. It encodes CSLLGGLGSNQPQHF.

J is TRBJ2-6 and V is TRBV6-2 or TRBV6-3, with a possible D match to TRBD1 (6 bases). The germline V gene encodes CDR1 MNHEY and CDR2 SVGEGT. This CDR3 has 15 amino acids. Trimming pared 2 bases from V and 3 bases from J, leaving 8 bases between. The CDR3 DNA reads TGTGCCAGCAGTTACGGGGGCGGTGGGGCCAACGTCCTGACTTTC. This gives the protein CASSYGGGGANVLTF.

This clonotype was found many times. CDR3 bases: TGTGCCAGCAGCCAAGCTGGGTTTGCCGTCGGCTACACCTTC. Residues: CASSQAGFAVGYTF. The rearrangement uses TRBV3-1 and TRBJ1-2, with D unresolved. Germline loops: CDR1 LGHDT, CDR2 YNNKEL (reference sequence). The CDR3 has 14 residues. Trimming took off 1 base at V and 8 bases at J, with 14 bases between the two ends. Drawing the rest from reference TRBV3-1 and TRBJ1-2, the complete variable domain is DTAVSQTPKYLVTQMGNDKSIKCEQNLGHDTMYWYKQDSKKFLKIMFSYNNKELIINETVPNRFSPKSPDKAHLNLHINSLELGDSAVYFCASSQAGFAVGYTFGSGTRLTVV.